This passage covers 17 T cell receptor beta chains from one sample sequenced in a study of shared clonotypes between healthy human individuals. Profiling relied on immunoSEQ multiplex PCR, and the TCRdb table lists in-frame clones only, not all of them. The sample records fewer than 500,000 clones, about 79% being singletons. The specimen was PBMCs. Every receptor here comes from a woman aged 40 to 50 in good health. Some clones in this sample may be carry-over from other donors' samples.

V gene TRBV11-2 combines with J gene TRBJ2-1, with a weak D call TRBD2 (6 bases). CDR3 length equals 16 residues. Germline lookup yields CDR1 SGHAT and CDR2 FQNNGV. Trimming cost V 4 bases and J 3 bases, with 16 bases left between them. In DNA form, the CDR3 reads TGTGCCAGCAGCTCCCGAACCGGGAGCGGCTACAATGAGCAGTTCTTC. This gives the protein CASSSRTGSGYNEQFF.

The chain couples TRBV19 to TRBJ2-3; 9 nucleotides match TRBD1. Trimming removed 4 bases from V and 2 bases from J; junction bases left unmatched: 4. The CDR3 loop spans 15 amino acids. CDR1 is LNHDA, CDR2 SQIVND, per germline (reference sequence). CDR3 protein: CASSRGQGFTDTQYF. DNA for the CDR3: TGTGCCAGTAGTAGAGGACAGGGGTTCACAGATACGCAGTATTTT.

A word on this clone: Since a much larger clone is just one base distant, this may be a read error. The rearrangement links TRBV5-5 to TRBJ2-5; D possibly corresponds to TRBD1 (5 bases). Trimming left V 0 bases short and J 2 bases short, with 5 bases between. Germline CDR1 is SGHKS and CDR2 is YYEKEE (reference sequence). This CDR3 is built from 13 residues. CDR3 nucleotide sequence: TGTGCCAGCAGCTTGGACAGGCAAGAGACCCAGTACTTC. Its translation is CASSLDRQETQYF.

The J gene is TRBJ2-7, the V gene TRBV14, with 14 bases aligning to TRBD2. The J segment lost 1 base and the V segment lost 4 bases, leaving 3 bases of the junction unmatched. The CDR3 totals 16 residues. Germline V gene sequence: CDR1 SGHDN, CDR2 FVKESK. The CDR3 DNA sequence: TGTGCCAGCAGCCGGACTAGCGGGAGGAGATCCTACGAGCAGTACTTC. This sequence encodes CASSRTSGRRSYEQYF.

This clone was seen only a few times. V usage is TRBV30 and J usage is TRBJ2-2; D perhaps matches TRBD2 (6 bases). V was pared by 5 bases and J by 0 bases, with 10 bases between. Per germline, CDR1 GTSNPN and CDR2 SVGIG (reference sequence). The CDR3 spans 14 residues. CDR3: CAWGRLANTGELFF. The CDR3, as DNA: TGTGCCTGGGGGAGGCTCGCGAACACCGGGGAGCTGTTTTTT.

V usage is TRBV7-3 and J usage is TRBJ2-1, with D possibly matching TRBD2 (5 bases). From germline, CDR1 is SGHTA and CDR2 FQGTGA. V lost 2 bases, J lost 7 bases, and 12 bases lay in between. The CDR3 sequence is 14 residues long. Written as DNA, the CDR3 is TGTGCCAGCAGCTTAGCGGGCCAAGGGAATGAGCAGTTCTTC. This translates into CASSLAGQGNEQFF.

This rearrangement joins TRBV12-5 to TRBJ2-3; D uncertain. Trimming removed 1 base at V and 4 bases at J, with 9 bases between. The CDR3 runs to 14 residues. Germline V CDR1 and CDR2: LGHNT, FRNRAP. CDR3: CASGLGAAPDTQYF. DNA for the CDR3: TGTGCTAGTGGTTTGGGGGCGGCCCCAGATACGCAGTATTTT.

This clone was detected many times. The chain combines TRBV5-4 with TRBJ2-5; 9 positions agree with TRBD1. The CDR3 is made up of 16 amino acids. The V and J ends lost 4 bases and 1 base, in that order; junction bases with no gene match: 8. CDR1 is SGHNT, CDR2 YYREEE, per germline (reference sequence). The CDR3 loop is CASSRGQGRTQETQYF. The CDR3 nucleotides are TGTGCCAGCAGCAGAGGACAGGGGAGAACCCAAGAGACCCAGTACTTC.

The V gene is TRBV19, the J gene TRBJ2-3; 7 bases fit TRBD2. Trimming took 4 bases from V and 0 from J; bases not matched to a gene: 4. The CDR3 totals 15 residues. From germline, CDR1 is LNHDA and CDR2 SQIVND (reference sequence). The CDR3 bases are TGTGCCAGTAGTAGTCCTAGCGGAAGCACAGATACGCAGTATTTT. Translated: CASSSPSGSTDTQYF.

The chain carries TRBV27 and TRBJ2-1, with TRBD2 as a possible D gene (5 bases). Germline CDR1 and CDR2: MNHEY and SMNVEV (reference sequence). This CDR3 has 16 residues. Trimming pared 1 base from V and 5 bases from J, leaving 15 bases between. As DNA, the CDR3 is TGTGCCAGCAGTTTATATCCTAGCCCCCCAGACAATGAGCAGTTCTTC. It yields the protein CASSLYPSPPDNEQFF.

The chain is built from TRBV10-3 and TRBJ2-3; the match to TRBD1 covers 10 bases. V was pared by 8 bases and J by 4 bases, with 9 bases of the junction left unmatched. CDR1 ENHRY and CDR2 SYGVKD come from the germline V gene. The CDR3 runs 15 residues. CDR3 DNA sequence: TGTGCCATCGGTCAGCTGGGACAGGGGCCAGATACGCAGTATTTT. This sequence encodes CAIGQLGQGPDTQYF.

The CDR3 region is CASSWGGQETQYF. The CDR3 DNA reads TGCGCCAGCAGCTGGGGGGGCCAAGAGACCCAGTACTTC. The V and J genes are TRBV5-1 and TRBJ2-5; 7 nucleotides agree with TRBD2. The CDR3 is 13 residues long. Losses at the gene ends were 3 bases for V and 1 base for J; bases not matched to a gene: 0. Per germline, CDR1 SGHRS and CDR2 YFSETQ.

Regarding this clone: A junction boundary mismatches the germline segment, possibly from a read error. The same CDR3 can be traced to other DNA sequences in this sample. The chain recombines TRBV7-9 with TRBJ2-7; D is unclear. The CDR3 is made up of 11 amino acids. Germline values: CDR1 SEHNR, CDR2 FQNEAQ (reference sequence). The CDR3 nucleotides read TGTGCCAGCAGCTTATCCTACGAACAGTACTTC. Translation: CASSLSYEQYF.

This CDR3 reads CASKGTGDFYEETQYF. CDR3 bases: TGTGCCAGCAAAGGGACAGGGGATTTTTACGAAGAGACCCAGTACTTC. V gene TRBV2 combines with J gene TRBJ2-5, with TRBD1 matching over 10 bases. The CDR3 runs to 16 residues. After removal of 7 bases from V and 3 bases from J, the junction contained 11 bases not matched to a gene. Germline V CDR1 and CDR2: SNHLY, FYNNEI.

The rearrangement joins TRBV5-6 to TRBJ2-5; D possibly matches TRBD1 or TRBD2 (6 bases each). The CDR3 contains 16 residues. CDR1 and CDR2 from the germline V gene are SGHDT and YYEEEE. Between the trimmed V and J ends, which lost 0 bases and 7 bases, there was a span of 19 bases. The DNA of the CDR3 is TGTGCCAGCAGCTTGGTGCGGGACACGGGATGGGGGACCCAGTACTTC. Its protein product is CASSLVRDTGWGTQYF.

The chain couples TRBV28 to TRBJ1-2, with D maybe TRBD1 (6 bases). The V and J ends lost 7 bases and 4 bases respectively, with 16 bases between them. This CDR3 is built from 14 residues. Germline CDR1 MDHEN, CDR2 SYDVKM. CDR3 bases: TGTGCCAGCAACCGGGACATCTCGGGCTATGGCTACACCTTC. It specifies CASNRDISGYGYTF.

V gene TRBV9 combines with J gene TRBJ2-7, with 7 bases fitting TRBD2. The CDR3 covers 14 residues. The germline gives CDR1 SGDLS, CDR2 YYNGEE. Trimming took 4 bases from V and 3 from J; bases not matched to a gene: 7. CDR3 residues: CASSTTGTNYEQYF. The CDR3 bases are TGTGCCAGCAGCACGACCGGGACTAACTACGAGCAGTACTTC.